This record concerns one T cell receptor beta chain sequence. The antigen remains unidentified. PCR was performed using 60 Vbeta and 13 Jbeta primers. Measured with immunoSEQ multiplex PCR; TCRdb has only the in-frame clones, and not every one. The sample contains over 200,000 clones, roughly 87% of which appear only once. This entry comes from a study of cytomegalovirus exposure and HLA in healthy donors. Study-level findings and limits: Associated with cytomegalovirus, according to the listing, were fewer than 200 TCR beta chains. Sequencing likely generated an artifact that appeared as a cluster of highly shared sequence variants.

The sample taken for sequencing was PBMCs. This receptor was identified in a man aged 35 to 55 in good health and CMV-seropositive.

The CDR3 loop is CASSPAGFGKQYV. CDR3 coding DNA: TGTGCCAGCAGCCCTGCGGGGTTTGGGAAGCAGTACGTC. This chain connects TRBV5-8 to TRBJ2-7; weak D call: TRBD2 (6 bases). CDR1 and CDR2 from the germline V gene are SGHTS and YDEGEE. The CDR3 loop spans 13 amino acids. V gave up 4 bases and J gave up 8 bases, with 16 bases separating them.